This is a list of T cell receptor beta chains from one sample in a study of T cell clusters in autoimmune cytopenias. TCRdb reprocessed the multiplex PCR reads, with one entry per CDR3 protein and no DNA. The sample data list 2,000 to 2,500 distinct CDR3 sequences. These same records also appear under a second study, on T cell repertoires in aging, cancer and after chemotherapy.

Sequences were obtained from peripheral blood. These receptors all stem from a human donor in good health. The CDR3 runs from the conserved cysteine through the conserved F or W. Clone size is not always given. Where it is, it says once, few, many or a class for expanded clones.

V: TRBV20-1; size: .; J: TRBJ1-4; CDR3: CSAAGRWGEKLFF
V: TRBV5-1; size: medium-sized; J: TRBJ2-1; CDR3: CASSLGLSDEQFF
V: TRBV19; size: large; J: TRBJ2-1; CDR3: CASKGGPHLHEQFF
V: TRBV28; size: .; J: TRBJ1-5; CDR3: CASSLIGALQPQHF
V: TRBV14; size: medium-sized; J: TRBJ2-1; CDR3: CASSQVSGMNEQFF
V: TRBV12-3/TRBV12-4; size: large; J: TRBJ2-3; CDR3: CASREGQAYTDTQYF
V: TRBV28; size: .; J: TRBJ1-1; CDR3: CASSFDRGQAFF
V: TRBV5-6; size: large; J: TRBJ2-3; CDR3: CASSWIQGARDTQYF
V: TRBV20-1; size: medium-sized; J: TRBJ2-3; CDR3: CSARDRLAGEWDTQYF
V: TRBV29-1; size: large; J: TRBJ1-5; CDR3: CSVAPGGSDQPQHF
V: TRBV6-2/TRBV6-3; size: medium-sized; J: TRBJ2-7; CDR3: CASSQGRDEQYF
V: TRBV5-4; size: .; J: TRBJ1-1; CDR3: CASSLFGQGANTEAFF
V: TRBV12-3/TRBV12-4; size: medium-sized; J: TRBJ1-4; CDR3: CASSPRSGEGEKLFF
V: TRBV6-5; size: .; J: TRBJ2-2; CDR3: CASSPPRTGVVTGELFF
V: TRBV20-1; size: .; J: TRBJ1-1; CDR3: CSAGLHMNTEAFF
V: TRBV20-1; size: .; J: TRBJ2-1; CDR3: CSAREGGANNEQFF